The 25 T cell receptor beta chains given below trace back to one sample, sequenced in a study of T-cell reconstitution after alpha-beta-depleted transplantation in children. A TCRbeta library incorporating unique molecular identifiers was prepared. TCRdb reanalysed the PCR reads using MiXCR and keeps one entry per CDR3 protein. The repertoire has about 610,000 distinct CDR3 sequences, 25% to 30% of them found once; the top ten carry 35% to 40%. The sample was PBMCs, taken before TCRalphabeta/CD19-depleted stem cell transplant. These receptors were obtained from a boy under three years old with Wiskott-Aldrich syndrome, due to receive a stem cell transplant.

J is TRBJ2-6 and V is TRBV11-2, with 8 bases lining up with TRBD1. The germline V gene has CDR1 SGHAT and CDR2 FQNNGV. The CDR3 has 17 amino acids. V dropped 2 bases and J dropped 3; count of bases not matched to a gene: 6. The CDR3 is CASSLFQGAGGANVLTF. DNA of the CDR3: TGTGCCAGCAGCTTATTTCAGGGGGCGGGTGGGGCCAACGTCCTGACTTTC.

This clonotype was seen a few times. This chain joins TRBV27 and TRBJ1-5, with 8 bases matching TRBD1. V shed 5 bases, J shed 6 bases, and the junction held 9 bases outside the gene matches. CDR1 MNHEY and CDR2 SMNVEV come from the germline V gene (reference sequence). CDR3 length equals 15 residues. CDR3 sequence reads: CASSTRPGGVQPQHF. CDR3 DNA: TGTGCCAGCAGTACTCGTCCAGGGGGCGTTCAGCCCCAGCATTTT.

This clonotype was seen repeatedly, ten times or more. The V and J genes are TRBV5-1 and TRBJ2-1; 7 nucleotides match TRBD2. The germline V gene encodes CDR1 SGHRS and CDR2 YFSETQ. The CDR3 is 16 residues long. V lost 0 bases to trimming and J lost 3 bases; unmatched junction nucleotides: 6. CDR3 protein: CASSLVGRGFYNEQFF. CDR3 nucleotide sequence: TGCGCCAGCAGCTTGGTAGGGCGGGGGTTCTACAATGAGCAGTTCTTC.

The chain carries TRBV3-1 and TRBJ1-2; D call uncertain. The ends were cut back, 0 bases at V and 1 base at J, with 9 bases in the middle. CDR3 length equals 15 residues. Germline loops: CDR1 LGHDT, CDR2 YNNKEL (reference sequence). The CDR3 bases are TGTGCCAGCAGCCAAGATACTGGGAGTAACTATGGCTACACCTTC. The encoded protein is CASSQDTGSNYGYTF.

CDR3 loop: CSARDRKGRTSNEQFF. CDR3 bases: TGCAGTGCTAGAGATCGGAAAGGGCGGACATCGAATGAGCAGTTCTTC. V usage is TRBV20-1 and J usage is TRBJ2-1; D perhaps matches TRBD1 (5 bases). The V and J ends lost 0 bases and 7 bases respectively, with 19 bases between them. Germline loops: CDR1 DFQATT, CDR2 SNEGSKA (reference sequence). The CDR3 consists of 16 residues.

The rearrangement joins TRBV29-1 to TRBJ2-3; D is ambiguous. Per the germline V gene, CDR1 is SQVTM and CDR2 is ANQGSEA. Trimming removed 6 bases at V and 0 bases at J, with 10 bases between. The CDR3 spans 13 residues. DNA for the CDR3: TGCAGCGTCCGTCACCATAGCACAGATACGCAGTATTTT. It yields the protein CSVRHHSTDTQYF.

This clonotype was seen only a few times. V is TRBV5-1 and J is TRBJ2-2; D possibly corresponds to TRBD1 (6 bases). Germline CDR1 and CDR2: SGHRS and YFSETQ. V lost 4 bases to trimming and J lost 7 bases, with 11 bases between them. This CDR3 is 13 amino acids long. The CDR3 DNA sequence: TGCGCCAGCAGCGGAACAGGGCACGGGGAGCTGTTTTTT. It yields the protein CASSGTGHGELFF.

The table lists this clonotype with a few counts. V gene TRBV20-1 combines with J gene TRBJ2-3; D perhaps matches TRBD2 (6 bases). The CDR3 contains 14 residues. Germline CDR1 reads DFQATT; CDR2 reads SNEGSKA (reference sequence). The ends were cut back, 2 bases at V and 5 bases at J, with 14 bases in the middle. The chain's CDR3 is CSARLAPLQDTQYF. CDR3 sequence (DNA): TGCAGTGCTAGACTAGCGCCCCTTCAAGATACGCAGTATTTT.

The chain has TRBV18 and TRBJ2-2, with 7 bases fitting TRBD2. The CDR3 runs 17 residues. Germline V gene data show CDR1 as KGHSH and CDR2 as LQKENI. V shed 2 bases, J shed 6 bases, and the junction held 12 bases outside the gene matches. The CDR3 coding sequence is TGTGCCAGCTCACCAGTCGCGGCGGGAGCGCATCCCGGGGAGCTGTTTTTT. Translating gives CASSPVAAGAHPGELFF.

This clonotype was recorded a few times. The chain has TRBV7-2 and TRBJ2-5, with 8 bases that match TRBD2. Germline lookup yields CDR1 SGHTA and CDR2 FQGNSA. V shed 2 bases and J 4 bases; nucleotides not matched to a gene: 6. The length of the CDR3 is 15 residues. DNA for the CDR3: TGTGCCAGCAGCTTACTACGGGAGGGTCGAGAGACCCAGTACTTC. Translation gives CASSLLREGRETQYF.

This clonotype was found a few times. The chain is built from TRBV15 and TRBJ2-4; 9 bases agree with TRBD1. Germline-derived CDR1 and CDR2 are LNHNV and YYDKDF (reference sequence). CDR3 length equals 16 residues. Germline trimming cut 1 base from V and 1 base from J; bases unmatched to any gene: 2. Here the CDR3 DNA reads TGTGCCACCAGCAGAGGGGGGACAGGGGCCAAAAACATTCAGTACTTC. It yields the protein CATSRGGTGAKNIQYF.

This clonotype showed up just a few times. This chain uses TRBV24-1 with TRBJ2-1; tentative D call: TRBD1 (6 bases). There are 18 residues in the CDR3. The germline V and J ends were trimmed by 4 bases and 0 bases, with 18 bases remaining between them. The germline V gene has CDR1 KGHDR and CDR2 SFDVKD. This chain's CDR3 is CATSDRWPGRGSYNEQFF. The CDR3 DNA reads TGTGCCACCAGTGACCGCTGGCCGGGCAGGGGCTCCTACAATGAGCAGTTCTTC.

The rearrangement uses TRBV12-3 or TRBV12-4 and TRBJ2-5, with a possible D match to TRBD1 (6 bases). The CDR3 consists of 14 residues. The V gene lost 5 bases and the J gene lost 9 bases, with 19 bases spanning the gap. CDR3 region: CASSIRGSQRPQYF. The CDR3 bases are TGTGCCAGCAGTATCAGGGGATCCCAGAGACCCCAGTACTTC.

This clonotype was counted between two and nine times. The chain is built from TRBV7-2 and TRBJ2-1; perhaps TRBD2 as D (5 bases). The germline V gene encodes CDR1 SGHTA and CDR2 FQGNSA. This CDR3 is built from 16 residues. Trimming stripped 5 bases from V and 1 base from J, with 15 bases between. For the CDR3, the DNA is TGTGCCAGCAGCGCGAGGAGGTTAGGGTCCTACAATGAGCAGTTCTTC. The encoded protein is CASSARRLGSYNEQFF.

The chain employs TRBV5-1 and TRBJ2-5; no firm D call. This CDR3 spans 16 amino acids. The germline V and J ends were trimmed by 0 bases and 0 bases, with 12 bases remaining between them. CDR1 is SGHRS and CDR2 is YFSETQ in the germline V gene. CDR3 region: CASSLEPPKYQETQYF. The CDR3 DNA reads TGCGCCAGCAGCTTGGAGCCTCCTAAGTACCAAGAGACCCAGTACTTC.

The chain joins TRBV4-2 to TRBJ2-5, with D perhaps matching TRBD1 or TRBD2 (5 bases each). V dropped 3 bases and J dropped 4 bases, with 9 bases sitting between them. CDR3 length: 13 residues. Germline V gene data show CDR1 as LGHNA and CDR2 as YNFKEQ. This CDR3 is CASSQGDGETQYF. CDR3 coding DNA: TGTGCCAGCAGCCAGGGGGATGGAGAGACCCAGTACTTC.

V gene TRBV5-1 combines with J gene TRBJ2-1; D is ambiguous. V was cut by 1 base and J by 2 bases, with 7 bases left in between. The germline gives CDR1 SGHRS, CDR2 YFSETQ. This CDR3 region has 14 residues. CDR3 protein: CASSLFVAYNEQFF. As DNA, the CDR3 is TGCGCCAGCAGCTTGTTTGTGGCCTACAATGAGCAGTTCTTC.

This clonotype was found once. The rearrangement uses TRBV5-1 and TRBJ2-5; 9 bases line up with TRBD1. Unmatched junction bases numbered 4, after V lost 0 bases and J lost 4 bases. Germline V CDR1 and CDR2: SGHRS, YFSETQ. This CDR3 is built from 15 residues. The CDR3 DNA reads TGCGCCAGCAGCTTGGGGGGACAGGGTCCAGAGACCCAGTACTTC. Translation gives CASSLGGQGPETQYF.

The rearrangement uses TRBV3-1 and TRBJ2-1; D is uncertain. The CDR3 runs to 17 residues. Between the trimmed V and J ends, which lost 0 bases and 0 bases, there was a span of 12 bases. CDR1 and CDR2 (germline): LGHDT, YNNKEL (reference sequence). CDR3 protein: CASSQESLFNSYNEQFF. In DNA form, the CDR3 reads TGTGCCAGCAGCCAAGAGTCCCTCTTCAACTCCTACAATGAGCAGTTCTTC.

The V and J genes are TRBV5-1 and TRBJ2-2; 9 nucleotides align to TRBD2. Germline V gene sequence: CDR1 SGHRS, CDR2 YFSETQ. The CDR3 sequence is 16 residues long. Unmatched junction bases numbered 9, after V lost 2 bases and J lost 7 bases. DNA of the CDR3: TGCGCCAGCAGCTTTAGCGGGAGAGGCGGGATCGGGGAGCTGTTTTTT. It is translated as CASSFSGRGGIGELFF.

A word on this clonotype: This may stem from a read error, because a much larger clone lies one nucleotide away. The chain combines TRBV5-1 with TRBJ2-2; 7 bases are shared with TRBD2. CDR1 and CDR2 (germline): SGHRS, YFSETQ. This CDR3 has 15 residues. Germline trimming cut 1 base from V and 1 base from J; bases unmatched to any gene: 1. Written as DNA, the CDR3 is TGCGCCAGCAGCTTGCCTAGCGGGAACACCGGGGAGCTGTTTTTT. Encoded protein: CASSLPSGNTGELFF.

The chain uses TRBV5-1 and TRBJ2-7; TRBD1 matches at 8 bases. Germline V lookup: CDR1 SGHRS, CDR2 YFSETQ. The CDR3 covers 14 residues. V was clipped by 4 bases and J by 1 base; unmatched bases: 4. CDR3 nucleotides: TGCGCCAGCAGCATCCGGGACAGGTCCTACGAGCAGTACTTC. It yields the protein CASSIRDRSYEQYF.

The chain employs TRBV30 and TRBJ2-3; 9 bases fit TRBD1. Germline V gives CDR1 GTSNPN, CDR2 SVGIG (reference sequence). This CDR3 comprises 11 residues. After removal of 3 bases from V and 14 bases from J, the junction contained 6 bases not matched to a gene. The CDR3 loop reads CAWSPGTGLYF. CDR3 nucleotides: TGTGCCTGGAGCCCTGGGACAGGGTTGTATTTT.

This chain uses TRBV12-3 or TRBV12-4 with TRBJ1-1; D ambiguous. V shed 3 bases and J shed 8 bases, with 13 bases lying between them. This CDR3 spans 13 amino acids. CDR3 nucleotide sequence: TGTGCCAGCAGTTTTATCGGACTTGCGGAAGCTTTCTTT. It translates to CASSFIGLAEAFF.

This clonotype appeared a few times. The genes are TRBV5-1 and TRBJ2-3, with a tentative D call TRBD1 (5 bases). Trimming pared 5 bases from V and 5 bases from J, leaving 15 bases between. Germline lookup yields CDR1 SGHRS and CDR2 YFSETQ. The CDR3 contains 14 residues. The CDR3: CASRLGQGVDTQYF. DNA of the CDR3: TGCGCCAGCAGGCTCGGGCAGGGTGTAGATACGCAGTATTTT.